The rows below give T cell receptor beta chains drawn from one sample of a study of cytomegalovirus exposure and HLA in healthy donors. The assay was immunoSEQ multiplex PCR, and TCRdb's table has in-frame clones only and misses some. The sample holds 200,000 or so clones, 78% seen once. The sequencing input was PBMCs. These receptors were collected from a woman aged 25 to 45 in good health and CMV-seropositive. Each CDR3 is given with its conserved first and last residue. Each record gives: D gene, clone size, J gene, CDR3 length, V gene, CDR3 DNA, CDR3 protein. The D gene is left open where the match is weak. Clone sizes are given selectively: once, few, many, or a class where the clone is expanded.

D gene: .; clone size: .; J gene: TRBJ1-2; CDR3 length: 13; V gene: TRBV25-1; CDR3 DNA: TGTGCCAGCAACTTGGCAGGAACGGCTGGCTACACCTTC; CDR3 protein: CASNLAGTAGYTF
D gene: .; clone size: once; J gene: TRBJ1-6; CDR3 length: 13; V gene: TRBV7-6; CDR3 DNA: TGTGCCAGCAGCTTGGAGAGGTTTTCACCCCTCCACTTT; CDR3 protein: CASSLERFSPLHF
D gene: .; clone size: .; J gene: TRBJ1-2; CDR3 length: 17; V gene: TRBV10-3; CDR3 DNA: TGTGCCACCCCCTCGCCGGGGAAGGGAACAGCTAACTATGGCTACACCTTC; CDR3 protein: CATPSPGKGTANYGYTF
D gene: .; clone size: .; J gene: TRBJ2-3; CDR3 length: 11; V gene: TRBV27; CDR3 DNA: TGTGCCAGCACTAATTCGGGTACGCAGTATTTT; CDR3 protein: CASTNSGTQYF
D gene: .; clone size: once; J gene: TRBJ2-3; CDR3 length: 14; V gene: TRBV4-2; CDR3 DNA: TGTGCCAGCAGCCAAGAAGTGGCCACAGATACGCAGTATTTT; CDR3 protein: CASSQEVATDTQYF
D gene: TRBD2; clone size: .; J gene: TRBJ2-7; CDR3 length: 18; V gene: TRBV5-6; CDR3 DNA: TGTGCCAGCAGCTTGTTCGGGGTGACTAGCGGGGACTCCTACGAGCAGTACTTC; CDR3 protein: CASSLFGVTSGDSYEQYF
D gene: .; clone size: few; J gene: TRBJ1-1; CDR3 length: 15; V gene: TRBV15; CDR3 DNA: TGTGCCACCAGCAGAGATAGAGGCCGGAACACTGAAGCTTTCTTT; CDR3 protein: CATSRDRGRNTEAFF
D gene: TRBD2; clone size: .; J gene: TRBJ2-7; CDR3 length: 15; V gene: TRBV6-5; CDR3 DNA: TGTGCCAGCAGCCTAGCGGGAGGGGCTCTGGACGAGCAGTACTTC; CDR3 protein: CASSLAGGALDEQYF
D gene: .; clone size: few; J gene: TRBJ2-3; CDR3 length: 14; V gene: TRBV5-1; CDR3 DNA: TGCGCCAGCGTTGCCCTTGGGGCCTCAGATACGCAGTATTTT; CDR3 protein: CASVALGASDTQYF
D gene: .; clone size: .; J gene: TRBJ2-1; CDR3 length: 15; V gene: TRBV27; CDR3 DNA: TGTGCCAGCAGTTTCGACTCGAGCTCCTACAATGAGCAGTTCTTC; CDR3 protein: CASSFDSSSYNEQFF
D gene: TRBD2; clone size: .; J gene: TRBJ2-1; CDR3 length: 19; V gene: TRBV5-6; CDR3 DNA: TGTGCCAGCAGCTTCCTTATTGGTGGACTAGCGGAATCCTACAATGAGCAGTTCTTC; CDR3 protein: CASSFLIGGLAESYNEQFF
D gene: .; clone size: .; J gene: TRBJ1-6; CDR3 length: 17; V gene: TRBV18; CDR3 DNA: TGTGCCAGCTCACAGGCGGTGGACAGTGCGGGTTCGGCACCCCTCCACTTT; CDR3 protein: CASSQAVDSAGSAPLHF
D gene: TRBD1; clone size: .; J gene: TRBJ2-7; CDR3 length: 18; V gene: TRBV5-1; CDR3 DNA: TGCGCCAGCAGCCGATCGTTTCGGGCGACAGGGGTTACCTACGAGCAGTACTTC; CDR3 protein: CASSRSFRATGVTYEQYF
D gene: .; clone size: once; J gene: TRBJ1-2; CDR3 length: 12; V gene: TRBV25-1; CDR3 DNA: TGTGCCAGCAGTGAATCTACGGGTGGCTACACCTTC; CDR3 protein: CASSESTGGYTF
D gene: .; clone size: few; J gene: TRBJ1-5; CDR3 length: 14; V gene: TRBV5-6; CDR3 DNA: TGTGCCAGCAGCTTGATGTCAGGCAATCAGCCCCAGCATTTT; CDR3 protein: CASSLMSGNQPQHF
D gene: TRBD2; clone size: .; J gene: TRBJ2-1; CDR3 length: 15; V gene: TRBV7-2; CDR3 DNA: TGTGCCAGCAGCTCCCGTAAGGCGGGAGGCAATGAGCAGTTCTTC; CDR3 protein: CASSSRKAGGNEQFF
D gene: .; clone size: .; J gene: TRBJ1-1; CDR3 length: 17; V gene: TRBV7-6; CDR3 DNA: TGTGCCAGCACCCCTAGAAGGGGGGGGGCGGTGGACACTGAAGCTTTCTTT; CDR3 protein: CASTPRRGGAVDTEAFF
D gene: .; clone size: .; J gene: TRBJ1-2; CDR3 length: 12; V gene: TRBV6-1; CDR3 DNA: TGTGCCAGCAGCGGACAGTTGGATGGCTACACCTTC; CDR3 protein: CASSGQLDGYTF
D gene: .; clone size: .; J gene: TRBJ2-7; CDR3 length: 14; V gene: TRBV5-1; CDR3 DNA: TGCGCCAGCAGCGGGGAGTGGAGGGCCTACGAGCAGTACTTC; CDR3 protein: CASSGEWRAYEQYF
D gene: TRBD2; clone size: .; J gene: TRBJ2-1; CDR3 length: 15; V gene: TRBV5-4; CDR3 DNA: TGTGCCAGCAGCTCCATACGGACTAGCAGCAATGAGCAGTTCTTC; CDR3 protein: CASSSIRTSSNEQFF
D gene: TRBD1; clone size: .; J gene: TRBJ1-2; CDR3 length: 15; V gene: TRBV4-2; CDR3 DNA: TGTGCCAGCAGCCAGATAATGCAGGGGGCGGGCGGCTACACCTTC; CDR3 protein: CASSQIMQGAGGYTF
D gene: .; clone size: .; J gene: TRBJ2-7; CDR3 length: 15; V gene: TRBV5-4; CDR3 DNA: TGTGCCAGCAGCCTTAAGGCTAGCGTAGGTAAAGAGCAGTACTTC; CDR3 protein: CASSLKASVGKEQYF